The clone carrying this TCR beta chain has just one count. This sample was included in a study of cytomegalovirus exposure and HLA in healthy donors. Both 60 Vbeta primers and 13 Jbeta primers went into the PCR. Per the authors' pipeline: There were tens of millions of unique TCR beta chains by a later count, and 10 million to 12 million of them were shared. Using immunoSEQ multiplex PCR, the repertoire was profiled, and TCRdb retains in-frame clones only, with some absent. The V and J calls and clone size come from that table; D and trimming were worked out from the DNA. The repertoire consists of about 99,000 clones, with 76% occurring once and the leading ten covering over 4.5%. The CDR3 consists of 16 residues. Germline V lookup: CDR1 SGHNT, CDR2 YYREEE (reference sequence). V dropped 1 base and J dropped 4 bases, with 15 bases sitting between them.

Sequencing was carried out using PBMCs. The source is a woman aged 18-29 years in good health and CMV-seropositive. The V call is TRBV5-4, the J call TRBJ1-3; D call uncertain. CDR3 protein: CASSLWPNGLGNTIYF. For the CDR3, the DNA is TGTGCCAGCAGCTTGTGGCCCAACGGGTTGGGAAACACCATATATTTT.